These 28 T cell receptor beta chains share one sample of origin, sequenced in a study of CD8 T cells in ankylosing spondylitis. One entry per CDR3 protein results from TCRdb running MiXCR on the 5' RACE reads. The sample holds 36,000 or so distinct CDR3 sequences, approximately 11% seen once. Sequencing used synovial fluid, either unsorted or a sorted T cell fraction (not recorded which). All receptors derive from a male donor with ankylosing spondylitis.

Ten or more counts support this clonotype. The rearrangement links TRBV7-9 to TRBJ2-7; a weak D match, TRBD1 (5 bases). The CDR3 totals 13 residues. Germline-derived CDR1 and CDR2 are SEHNR and FQNEAQ (reference sequence). Trimming removed 8 bases at V and 6 bases at J, with 17 bases between. The CDR3 protein is CASRTSGAAEQYF. The CDR3 DNA follows: TGTGCCAGCCGTACCAGTGGGGCGGCCGAGCAGTACTTC.

This clonotype was picked up a small number of times. The V and J genes are TRBV28 and TRBJ2-5; D not resolved. The CDR3 contains 14 residues. Between the trimmed V and J ends, which lost 2 bases and 5 bases, there was a span of 12 bases. Germline V gene data show CDR1 as MDHEN and CDR2 as SYDVKM. The CDR3 bases are TGTGCCAGCAGTTTACGTGGGGTTTGGGAGACCCAGTACTTC. Its protein product is CASSLRGVWETQYF.

This clonotype was counted many times. This chain connects TRBV20-1 to TRBJ2-4, with D possibly TRBD2 on 6 matching bases. The CDR3 is 14 amino acids. V shed 3 bases and J shed 7 bases, with 16 bases lying between them. The germline V gene encodes CDR1 DFQATT and CDR2 SNEGSKA (reference sequence). CDR3 protein: CSASPATRPNIQYF. CDR3 sequence (DNA): TGCAGTGCTAGTCCCGCGACTAGACCGAACATTCAGTACTTC.

Relative to its sample, this clonotype is medium-sized. This sequence joins TRBV7-3 and TRBJ1-1, with no clear D. V dropped 1 base and J dropped 4 bases, with 13 bases sitting between them. From germline, CDR1 is SGHTA and CDR2 FQGTGA. The CDR3 spans 15 residues. CDR3 DNA: TGTGCCAGCAGCTTAAGCCAGGTGTTGGGCACTGAAGCTTTCTTT. It yields the protein CASSLSQVLGTEAFF.

This clonotype was found many times. CDR3 DNA sequence: TGTGCCAGCAGCCTCGGACTAGCGGGAGGTAACATTCAGTACTTC. It codes for CASSLGLAGGNIQYF. The genes are TRBV14 and TRBJ2-4, with 14 bases that match TRBD2. Germline-derived CDR1 and CDR2 are SGHDN and FVKESK. V was pared by 4 bases and J by 7 bases, with 3 bases of the junction left unmatched. CDR3 length equals 15 residues.

The chain combines TRBV19 with TRBJ2-2, with D uncertain. The CDR3 totals 12 residues. Trimming left V 1 base short and J 9 bases short, with 6 bases between. The germline CDR1 and CDR2 sequences are LNHDA and SQIVND (reference sequence). CDR3 coding DNA: TGTGCCAGTAGTATAGGTGCCCGGGAGCTGTTTTTT. Protein product: CASSIGARELFF.

This clonotype was seen ten or more times. This chain connects TRBV10-3 to TRBJ2-1; D not certain. Between the trimmed V and J ends, which lost 10 bases and 4 bases, there was a span of 11 bases. Looked up from germline, CDR1 is ENHRY and CDR2 is SYGVKD. CDR3 size: 12 residues. CDR3 in amino acids: CASQSEYNEQFF. The CDR3 DNA reads TGTGCCAGCCAGTCTGAGTACAATGAGCAGTTCTTC.

This clonotype was counted at least ten times. The chain joins TRBV12-3 or TRBV12-4 to TRBJ2-3, with TRBD2 as a possible D gene (5 bases). This CDR3 has 15 amino acids. Trimming took off 5 bases at V and 5 bases at J, with 17 bases between the two ends. This CDR3 is CASSDQEVLEDTQYF. Here the CDR3 DNA reads TGTGCCAGCAGTGACCAGGAGGTGTTAGAAGATACGCAGTATTTT.

Many counts were recorded for this clonotype. The chain has TRBV20-1 and TRBJ2-3; 13 bases are shared with TRBD2. CDR1 DFQATT and CDR2 SNEGSKA come from the germline V gene (reference sequence). V lost 6 bases and J lost 1; bases outside the gene matches: 7. The CDR3 is 16 residues long. The CDR3 DNA follows: TGCAGTGCAGGGACTAGCGGGATAGGAGGCACAGATACGCAGTATTTT. Protein sequence: CSAGTSGIGGTDTQYF.

This clonotype occurred a few times. The J gene is TRBJ2-2, the V gene TRBV28; tentative D call: TRBD1 (6 bases). The V end was cut by 6 bases, the J end by 4 bases, with 12 bases between. The CDR3 is 14 residues long. The germline gives CDR1 MDHEN, CDR2 SYDVKM. This CDR3 reads CASRGQGSTGELFF. The CDR3 DNA sequence: TGTGCCAGCAGGGGGCAGGGGAGCACCGGGGAGCTGTTTTTT.

Ten or more counts support this clonotype. This chain links TRBV4-2 with TRBJ2-7; D not resolved. V was clipped by 0 bases and J by 0 bases, with 9 bases between them. Germline V gene data show CDR1 as LGHNA and CDR2 as YNFKEQ. The CDR3 extends over 15 amino acids. The CDR3 loop reads CASSQERLPSYEQYF. CDR3 nucleotide sequence: TGTGCCAGCAGCCAAGAGCGACTCCCCTCCTACGAGCAGTACTTC.

In its sample, this clonotype was seen a few times. J is TRBJ2-2 and V is TRBV7-3; 7 bases fit TRBD2. CDR1 and CDR2 from the germline V gene are SGHTA and FQGTGA. This CDR3 spans 14 amino acids. With V trimmed by 5 bases and J by 5 bases, 5 bases remained unmatched. CDR3 amino acids: CASSAGTTTGELFF. DNA of the CDR3: TGTGCCAGCAGCGCCGGGACTACTACCGGGGAGCTGTTTTTT.

V gene TRBV20-1 combines with J gene TRBJ2-7, with D possibly matching TRBD1 (6 bases). CDR1 and CDR2 from the germline V gene are DFQATT and SNEGSKA (reference sequence). The CDR3 spans 13 residues. Trimming stripped 5 bases from V and 2 bases from J, with 13 bases between. The CDR3 is CSALRRTAYEQYF. In DNA form, the CDR3 reads TGCAGTGCTCTAAGACGGACAGCCTACGAGCAGTACTTC.

In DNA, the CDR3 is TGTGCCAGCAGCAAAGGGGGCAATGAGCAGTTCTTC. It specifies CASSKGGNEQFF. The gene calls are TRBV6-2 or TRBV6-3 and TRBJ2-1; maybe TRBD1 (6 bases). CDR1 is MNHEY and CDR2 is SVGEGT in the germline V gene. V was pared by 6 bases and J by 6 bases, with 9 bases between. There are 12 residues in the CDR3.

This clonotype was found many times. This chain joins TRBV9 and TRBJ2-7, with unresolved D. V lost 3 bases and J 1 base, leaving 8 bases between the germline ends. The CDR3 spans 13 residues. CDR1 and CDR2 from the germline V gene are SGDLS and YYNGEE. The CDR3 region has the DNA TGTGCCAGCAGCGCAGACGGTTCCTACGAGCAGTACTTC. Translation: CASSADGSYEQYF. The variable domain in full, with the rest retrieved from reference TRBV9 and TRBJ2-7, is DSGVTQTPKHLITATGQRVTLRCSPRSGDLSVYWYQQSLDQGLQFLIQYYNGEERAKGNILERFSAQQFPDLHSELNLSSLELGDSALYFCASSADGSYEQYFGPGTRLTVT.

This clonotype was recorded many times. The rearrangement links TRBV2 to TRBJ2-1; D uncertain. CDR3 length equals 13 residues. V lost 5 bases and J 4 bases, leaving 9 bases between the germline ends. Germline CDR1 is SNHLY and CDR2 is FYNNEI. CDR3 nucleotides: TGTGCCAGCAGTCCGTCCGTTTACAATGAGCAGTTCTTC. It encodes CASSPSVYNEQFF.

This clonotype was seen ten or more times. The chain recombines TRBV5-5 with TRBJ2-4; D is perhaps TRBD2 (5 bases). The CDR3 spans 16 residues. Germline lookup yields CDR1 SGHKS and CDR2 YYEKEE (reference sequence). Trimming pared 0 bases from V and 0 bases from J, leaving 10 bases between. CDR3 loop: CASSLGWGVAKNIQYF. In DNA form, the CDR3 reads TGTGCCAGCAGCTTGGGGTGGGGAGTAGCCAAAAACATTCAGTACTTC.

The V gene is TRBV4-1, the J gene TRBJ2-7, with TRBD1 as a possible D gene (7 bases). Germline V gene lookup returns CDR1 MGHRA and CDR2 YSYEKL. The CDR3 is made up of 13 amino acids. Trimming left V 0 bases short and J 6 bases short, with 9 bases between. The CDR3 spells CASSQDQGGEQYF. The CDR3 region has the DNA TGCGCCAGCAGCCAAGATCAGGGGGGCGAGCAGTACTTC.

This clonotype was seen at least ten times. V gene TRBV27 combines with J gene TRBJ2-7, with TRBD1 matching over 8 bases. This CDR3 comprises 13 residues. Trimming removed 5 bases from V and 6 bases from J; junction bases left unmatched: 6. Germline assignment: CDR1 MNHEY and CDR2 SMNVEV (reference sequence). As DNA, the CDR3 is TGTGCCAGCAGTGTAAACAGGGGGACCGAGCAGTACTTC. It translates to CASSVNRGTEQYF.

This clonotype showed up many times. The chain carries TRBV16 and TRBJ2-7, with TRBD2 identical over 10 bases. Per germline, CDR1 KGHSY and CDR2 FQNENV. The CDR3 has 15 residues. V dropped 3 bases and J dropped 5; count of bases not matched to a gene: 7. The CDR3 spells CASSHKASGSHEQYF. The CDR3 region has the DNA TGTGCCAGCAGCCATAAGGCTAGCGGGAGCCACGAGCAGTACTTC. Supplemented by reference TRBV16 and TRBJ2-7, the full variable domain reads GEEVAQTPKHLVRGEGQKAKLYCAPIKGHSYVFWYQQVLKNEFKFLISFQNENVFDETGMPKERFSAKCLPNSPCSLEIQATKLEDSAVYFCASSHKASGSHEQYFGPGTRLTVT.

The chain joins TRBV18 to TRBJ2-7; D is uncertain. The CDR3 covers 14 residues. Per the germline V gene, CDR1 is KGHSH and CDR2 is LQKENI. V lost 3 bases to trimming and J lost 0 bases, with 9 bases between them. The CDR3 loop reads CASSPGRISYEQYF. The CDR3, as DNA: TGTGCCAGCTCACCTGGACGGATCTCCTACGAGCAGTACTTC.

The rearrangement links TRBV18 to TRBJ1-6; perhaps TRBD1 as D (6 bases). The CDR3 runs to 16 residues. The V end lost 6 bases, the J end lost 6 bases, and 18 bases lay between the germline ends. Germline assignment: CDR1 KGHSH and CDR2 LQKENI. The CDR3 region is CASSVTGGRGNSPLHF. The CDR3 DNA is TGTGCCAGCTCCGTCACCGGGGGCAGGGGTAATTCACCCCTCCACTTT.

The sample holds a few counts of this clonotype. The gene calls are TRBV5-1 and TRBJ2-3; D ambiguous. With 0 bases removed from V and 6 bases from J, the gap between germline ends came to 8 bases. Germline CDR1 and CDR2: SGHRS and YFSETQ. The CDR3 spans 13 residues. CDR3 DNA: TGCGCCAGCAGCTTGGCCGGGTCGGATACGCAGTATTTT. The encoded protein is CASSLAGSDTQYF. The whole variable domain, remainder taken from reference TRBV5-1 and TRBJ2-3, is KAGVTQTPRYLIKTRGQQVTLSCSPISGHRSVSWYQQTPGQGLQFLFEYFSETQRNKGNFPGRFSGRQFSNSRSEMNVSTLELGDSALYLCASSLAGSDTQYFGPGTRLTVL.

The chain combines TRBV19 with TRBJ2-1; TRBD1 might be the D (6 bases). Germline V gene data show CDR1 as LNHDA and CDR2 as SQIVND (reference sequence). The V end was cut by 3 bases, the J end by 3 bases, with 15 bases between. CDR3 length: 16 amino acids. The CDR3 protein is CASSIFGGLGYNEQFF. For the CDR3, the DNA is TGTGCCAGTAGTATTTTTGGGGGCCTTGGCTACAATGAGCAGTTCTTC.

The sample holds a few counts of this clonotype. V usage is TRBV28 and J usage is TRBJ2-7, with D perhaps TRBD2 (5 bases). The CDR3 runs to 12 residues. Between the trimmed V and J ends, which lost 1 base and 5 bases, there was a span of 6 bases. CDR1 MDHEN and CDR2 SYDVKM come from the germline V gene. CDR3 sequence reads: CASSLFGDEQYF. The CDR3 coding sequence is TGTGCCAGCAGTTTATTCGGGGACGAGCAGTACTTC.

This clonotype showed up just a few times. Germline and junction disagree at one end, which may indicate a read error. The J gene is TRBJ2-7, the V gene TRBV7-8, with 11 bases lining up with TRBD2. Germline V gene lookup returns CDR1 SGHVS and CDR2 FQNEAQ. The CDR3 is 14 amino acids. CDR3 DNA sequence: TGTGCCAGCAGCCTATCCGACCTTAGCGGGAGGGCCTTGTTC. Translation: CASSLSDLSGRALF.

The chain carries TRBV28 and TRBJ1-3; no definite D call. The CDR3 length is 17 residues. Germline values: CDR1 MDHEN, CDR2 SYDVKM. V was pared by 1 base and J by 0 bases, with 13 bases between. The CDR3 region is CASSLSRLTNSGNTIYF. The CDR3 DNA reads TGTGCCAGCAGTTTATCCAGACTGACTAACTCTGGAAACACCATATATTTT.

For this clonotype: One end of the junction fails to match germline, which may point to a read error. The rearrangement joins TRBV12-3 or TRBV12-4 to TRBJ2-7; 13 positions agree with TRBD2. CDR3 length equals 19 residues. As DNA, the CDR3 is TGTGCCTGCAGTCATCCGGTCCGGACTAGCGGGAGCCCGGGAACCGAGCAGTACTTC. Its protein product is CACSHPVRTSGSPGTEQYF.